A single sample is the source of the 29 T cell receptor beta chains below, sequenced in a study of T cell clones after liver transplantation. Assay: immunoSEQ multiplex PCR; the TCRdb copy retains only in-frame clones and omits some. The table records 80,000 or so clones, roughly 85% of them present only once. The source material was CD4+ T cells from blood, sampled 46 months after liver transplant. These receptors came from a human patient who received a liver transplant. Some T cells may originate from the graft donor.

This chain connects TRBV5-1 to TRBJ2-6, with no clear D. The CDR3 runs to 18 residues. In germline, CDR1 is SGHRS, CDR2 YFSETQ. Deletions cut 4 bases from V and 0 bases from J, with 17 bases between. The CDR3 region has the DNA TGCGCCAGCAGCCCCCGAGTACGGATCCGCTCTGGGGCCAACGTCCTGACTTTC. It codes for CASSPRVRIRSGANVLTF.

The chain couples TRBV21-1 to TRBJ2-4; TRBD1 is the table's D call, not checked against the DNA. TRBV21-1 is assigned pseudogene status. This CDR3 has 15 residues. CDR3 region: CASGKGGTGSNIQYF. CDR3 nucleotides: TGTGCCAGCGGGAAGGGGGGGACAGGGTCAAACATTCAGTACTTC.

This chain links TRBV9 with TRBJ2-2, with 10 bases that match TRBD1. CDR1 and CDR2 (germline): SGDLS, YYNGEE. The CDR3 length is 16 residues. Trimming took 4 bases from V and 0 from J; bases not matched to a gene: 3. CDR3: CASSPGTGANTGELFF. CDR3 DNA sequence: TGTGCCAGCAGCCCCGGGACAGGGGCGAACACCGGGGAGCTGTTTTTT.

CDR3 region: CASSSPDRSNEKLFF. In nucleotides, the CDR3 is TGTGCCAGCAGCTCCCCCGACAGGTCGAATGAAAAACTGTTTTTT. This chain connects TRBV5-4 to TRBJ1-4, with a tentative D call TRBD1 (6 bases). The CDR3 length is 15 residues. Trimming took 3 bases from V and 5 from J, leaving 14 bases between them. Per the germline V gene, CDR1 is SGHNT and CDR2 is YYREEE (reference sequence).

J is TRBJ2-7 and V is TRBV19, with TRBD2 matching over 7 bases. The CDR3 extends over 13 amino acids. Germline CDR1 is LNHDA and CDR2 is SQIVND (reference sequence). Trimming removed 3 bases from V and 4 bases from J; junction bases left unmatched: 3. CDR3 region: CASSIREGYEQYF. In nucleotides, the CDR3 is TGTGCCAGTAGTATCAGGGAGGGATACGAGCAGTACTTC.

This clone showed up just a few times. CDR3 bases: TGTGCCAGCAGTGAAGGCAGGGTTATAGAGACCCAGTACTTC. This sequence encodes CASSEGRVIETQYF. The V gene is TRBV6-1, the J gene TRBJ2-5; possible D gene TRBD1, 5 bases. CDR3 length: 14 amino acids. Between the trimmed V and J ends, which lost 1 base and 4 bases, there was a span of 10 bases. Germline-derived CDR1 and CDR2 are MNHNS and SASEGT.

The chain uses TRBV19 and TRBJ2-3, with 8 positions matching TRBD1. V shed 7 bases and J 1 base; nucleotides not matched to a gene: 13. The CDR3 spans 17 residues. The germline V gene has CDR1 LNHDA and CDR2 SQIVND (reference sequence). As DNA, the CDR3 is TGTGCCAGTAAGCCCCGCCGTACGACAGGGGGCACAGATACGCAGTATTTT. Translation gives CASKPRRTTGGTDTQYF.

CDR3: CAIGGQNYGYTF. In DNA, the CDR3 is TGTGCCATTGGGGGACAGAACTATGGCTACACCTTC. V usage is TRBV10-3 and J usage is TRBJ1-2; 7 positions agree with TRBD1. V dropped 9 bases and J dropped 2; count of bases not matched to a gene: 3. The CDR3 loop spans 12 amino acids. Germline-derived CDR1 and CDR2 are ENHRY and SYGVKD.

The chain uses TRBV18 and TRBJ2-1; D unresolved. Germline CDR1 and CDR2: KGHSH and LQKENI. The CDR3 has 12 amino acids. The V end was cut by 2 bases, the J end by 15 bases, with 14 bases between. CDR3 sequence: CASSPGNTFGFF. The DNA of the CDR3 is TGTGCCAGCTCACCAGGGAATACCTTTGGGTTCTTC.

The V and J genes are TRBV5-1 and TRBJ2-3; a possible D gene is TRBD2 (5 bases). The CDR3 runs to 12 residues. The V gene's germline CDR1 is SGHRS and CDR2 YFSETQ. V was shortened by 4 bases and J by 4 bases, with 7 bases between the two germline ends. Written as DNA, the CDR3 is TGCGCCAGCAGCCTACTAGCAGATACGCAGTATTTT. Its protein product is CASSLLADTQYF.

J is TRBJ1-2 and V is TRBV28, with 11 positions matching TRBD1. The ends lost 3 bases at V and 4 bases at J; junction bases unmatched: 19. Germline V CDR1 and CDR2: MDHEN, SYDVKM. This CDR3 is 20 amino acids long. Here the CDR3 DNA reads TGTGCCAGCAGTTTTCCTACTCCGGGACAGGGGGAAGGGGGTCGCTATGGCTACACCTTC. It encodes CASSFPTPGQGEGGRYGYTF.

The chain uses TRBV14 and TRBJ1-4; 8 nucleotides align to TRBD1. Germline V gene sequence: CDR1 SGHDN, CDR2 FVKESK. The V gene end was trimmed by 5 bases and the J gene end by 3 bases; junction bases not matched to a gene: 2. This CDR3 spans 14 amino acids. CDR3 in amino acids: CASSKDRANEKLFF. The CDR3 coding sequence is TGTGCCAGCAGCAAGGACAGGGCTAATGAAAAACTGTTTTTT.

The chain uses TRBV10-2 and TRBJ2-4, with a possible D match to TRBD2 (5 bases). The CDR3 sequence is 15 residues long. From germline, CDR1 is WSHSY and CDR2 SAAADI. V dropped 8 bases and J dropped 8 bases, with 22 bases sitting between them. The CDR3 coding sequence is TGCGCCAGCGGCGATTTGAAAAATACGGGGTACATTCAGTACTTC. Encoded protein: CASGDLKNTGYIQYF.

The genes are TRBV5-1 and TRBJ1-2; D may be TRBD1 (6 bases). The CDR3 runs 12 residues. Germline lookup yields CDR1 SGHRS and CDR2 YFSETQ. Trimming took 4 bases from V and 8 from J, leaving 12 bases between them. The CDR3 bases are TGCGCCAGCAGCGTTAATGACAGGGGCTACACCTTC. This encodes CASSVNDRGYTF.

This rearrangement joins TRBV7-3 to TRBJ2-7; D not certain. The CDR3 extends over 14 amino acids. V lost 0 bases and J 0 bases, leaving 6 bases between the germline ends. In germline, CDR1 is SGHTA, CDR2 FQGTGA. The chain's CDR3 is CASSLTVPSYEQYF. DNA of the CDR3: TGTGCCAGCAGCTTAACGGTTCCCTCCTACGAGCAGTACTTC.

This chain joins TRBV18 and TRBJ2-1; the D gene could be TRBD1 or TRBD2 (5 bases each). The CDR3 has 15 amino acids. Germline V gives CDR1 KGHSH, CDR2 LQKENI. V was pared by 3 bases and J by 6 bases, with 15 bases between. CDR3 DNA sequence: TGTGCCAGCTCACCCGACAGTGTCCGGGGCAATGAGCAGTTCTTC. Residues: CASSPDSVRGNEQFF.

The genes are TRBV4-2 and TRBJ2-7; TRBD2 aligns across 10 bases. The germline CDR1 and CDR2 sequences are LGHNA and YNFKEQ. V trimming: 1 base; J trimming: 6 bases; junction bases outside the gene matches: 9. The CDR3 consists of 16 residues. The chain's CDR3 is CASSQGLAGAQAEQYF. CDR3 nucleotides: TGTGCCAGCAGCCAAGGGCTAGCGGGAGCTCAGGCCGAGCAGTACTTC.

The chain has TRBV5-4 and TRBJ1-2, with a weak D call TRBD1 (5 bases). V was trimmed by 4 bases and J by 3 bases, leaving 22 bases between them. The length of the CDR3 is 17 residues. Germline V gives CDR1 SGHNT, CDR2 YYREEE (reference sequence). Here the CDR3 DNA reads TGTGCCAGCAGCCTCAGCTCCTCCCCGGGACTCTACTATGGCTACACCTTC. This codes for CASSLSSSPGLYYGYTF.

The chain combines TRBV29-1 with TRBJ1-2, with no clear D. Trimming removed 0 bases from V and 7 bases from J, with 6 bases in between. The length of the CDR3 is 11 residues. Germline CDR1 reads SQVTM; CDR2 reads ANQGSEA. CDR3 DNA: TGCAGCGTTGAAGACGGGGTTGGCTACACCTTC. Its translation is CSVEDGVGYTF.

Only one count was recorded for this clone. This sequence joins TRBV10-1 and TRBJ2-2; weak D call: TRBD1 (6 bases). CDR1 and CDR2 (germline): WNHNN, SYGVQD (reference sequence). This CDR3 spans 16 amino acids. V was trimmed by 3 bases and J by 1 base, leaving 12 bases between them. The DNA for the CDR3 is TGCGCCAGCAGTGATCAGGAACAGGGGAACACCGGGGAGCTGTTTTTT. Its protein product is CASSDQEQGNTGELFF.

The chain combines TRBV14 with TRBJ2-2, with unresolved D. CDR1 and CDR2 from the germline V gene are SGHDN and FVKESK. Trimming stripped 4 bases from V and 2 bases from J, with 11 bases between. The CDR3 runs to 15 residues. The CDR3 DNA sequence: TGTGCCAGCAGCCCCGACCGCCTCAACACCGGGGAGCTGTTTTTT. Translating gives CASSPDRLNTGELFF.

The J gene is TRBJ2-4, the V gene TRBV11-2; 11 nucleotides agree with TRBD1. The CDR3 is made up of 17 amino acids. V was clipped by 3 bases and J by 1 base; unmatched bases: 5. Looked up from germline, CDR1 is SGHAT and CDR2 is FQNNGV. CDR3 in DNA: TGTGCCAGCAGCTTGGACAGGGGGCGCGGGGCCAAAAACATTCAGTACTTC. Translation gives CASSLDRGRGAKNIQYF.

The rearrangement uses TRBV11-2 and TRBJ1-3; perhaps TRBD1 as D (5 bases). The CDR3 runs 15 residues. With 7 bases removed from V and 8 bases from J, the gap between germline ends came to 21 bases. Germline V gene data show CDR1 as SGHAT and CDR2 as FQNNGV. The CDR3 bases are TGTGCCAGCACCCCACGAGGGGTCTCTGGGGACACCATATATTTT. The encoded protein is CASTPRGVSGDTIYF.

J is TRBJ1-1 and V is TRBV29-1, with 7 positions matching TRBD1. This CDR3 contains 14 residues. CDR1 and CDR2 from the germline V gene are SQVTM and ANQGSEA. V lost 3 bases, J lost 5 bases, and 9 bases stayed unmatched. The CDR3 sequence: CSVEAETGLTEAFF. The DNA for the CDR3 is TGCAGCGTTGAGGCCGAGACAGGGTTGACTGAAGCTTTCTTT.

The rearrangement links TRBV5-4 to TRBJ2-1; tentative D call: TRBD1 (5 bases). The CDR3 consists of 15 residues. In germline, CDR1 is SGHNT, CDR2 YYREEE (reference sequence). Trimming removed 0 bases at V and 4 bases at J, with 11 bases between. The CDR3 region has the DNA TGTGCCAGCAGCTTGGATGAAGGGGCTTACAATGAGCAGTTCTTC. Protein sequence: CASSLDEGAYNEQFF. The full variable domain, rest sourced from reference TRBV5-4 and TRBJ2-1, is ETGVTQSPTHLIKTRGQQVTLRCSSQSGHNTVSWYQQALGQGPQFIFQYYREEENGRGNFPPRFSGLQFPNYSSELNVNALELDDSALYLCASSLDEGAYNEQFFGPGTRLTVL.

Remarks on this clone: This sample also contains other DNA sequences that code for the same CDR3. The genes are TRBV5-1 and TRBJ1-1; 8 nucleotides match TRBD1. The junction had 7 bases not matched to a gene; V was cut back by 4 bases and J by 5 bases. The CDR3 sequence is 14 residues long. Germline V gives CDR1 SGHRS, CDR2 YFSETQ. The CDR3 DNA reads TGCGCCAGCAGCCTTGGACAGGGAGGAACTGAAGCTTTCTTT. Translating it yields CASSLGQGGTEAFF.

The chain has TRBV5-6 and TRBJ2-2; unclear D gene. The germline CDR1 and CDR2 sequences are SGHDT and YYEEEE. Trimming removed 4 bases from V and 9 bases from J, with 13 bases in between. CDR3 size: 13 residues. CDR3: CASSLRPGRELFF. CDR3 bases: TGTGCCAGCAGCCTAAGACCCGGCCGGGAGCTGTTTTTT.

The chain recombines TRBV5-6 with TRBJ2-5; TRBD2 is a possible D gene (6 bases). The CDR3 is made up of 17 amino acids. Germline V gene lookup returns CDR1 SGHDT and CDR2 YYEEEE. Trimming took off 4 bases at V and 1 base at J, with 20 bases between the two ends. CDR3 protein: CASSRGVTINLQETQYF. The CDR3 nucleotides read TGTGCCAGCAGCCGCGGGGTCACAATTAACCTCCAAGAGACCCAGTACTTC.

J is TRBJ2-7 and V is TRBV30; 7 positions match TRBD1. After removal of 0 bases from V and 10 bases from J, the junction contained 6 bases not matched to a gene. The length of the CDR3 is 12 residues. From germline, CDR1 is GTSNPN and CDR2 SVGIG (reference sequence). The CDR3 here is CAWSVGQDIQYF. CDR3 DNA sequence: TGTGCCTGGAGTGTCGGACAGGACATCCAGTACTTC.